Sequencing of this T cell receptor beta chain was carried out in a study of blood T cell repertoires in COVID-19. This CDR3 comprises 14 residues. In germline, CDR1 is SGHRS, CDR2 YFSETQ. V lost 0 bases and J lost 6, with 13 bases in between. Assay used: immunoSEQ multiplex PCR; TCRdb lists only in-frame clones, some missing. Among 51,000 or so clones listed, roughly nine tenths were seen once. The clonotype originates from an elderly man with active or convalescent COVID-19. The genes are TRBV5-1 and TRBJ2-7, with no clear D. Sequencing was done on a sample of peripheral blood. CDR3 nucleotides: TGCGCCAGCAGCTTGGGTACGGTTTTCTCCGAGCAGTACTTC. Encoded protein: CASSLGTVFSEQYF.